This T cell receptor beta chain was observed in a study of T-cell memory formation after mild COVID-19. Study at large: Largely donor-specific sequence clusters came from a couple of donors. Study results and caveats: Whether day 37 second-wave clones are SARS-CoV-2-specific was not confirmed.

TCR alpha and TCR beta cDNA libraries carrying sample barcodes and UMIs came from 5'RACE with constant-segment primers. TCRdb fed the 5' RACE reads into MiXCR, producing one record per CDR3 protein. Seen here are about 130,000 distinct CDR3 sequences, around 15% observed once, and the top ten hold roughly 5.3%. V lost 6 bases, J lost 4 bases, and 0 bases stayed unmatched. Germline-derived CDR1 and CDR2 are SQVTM and ANQGSEA. The CDR3 sequence is 11 residues long. This clonotype was detected only a few times. Its antigen remains unidentified. The chain employs TRBV29-1 and TRBJ1-2; 9 nucleotides align to TRBD1. Sequencing was carried out using PBMCs or a T cell subset sorted from them (not recorded which). This clonotype was obtained from a man aged 18 to 35 who had mild COVID-19 (a few samples of this study predate the infection). Cell type and time point are not known. CDR3 nucleotides: TGCAGCGTGACAGGGGGCTATGGCTACACCTTC. This gives the protein CSVTGGYGYTF.